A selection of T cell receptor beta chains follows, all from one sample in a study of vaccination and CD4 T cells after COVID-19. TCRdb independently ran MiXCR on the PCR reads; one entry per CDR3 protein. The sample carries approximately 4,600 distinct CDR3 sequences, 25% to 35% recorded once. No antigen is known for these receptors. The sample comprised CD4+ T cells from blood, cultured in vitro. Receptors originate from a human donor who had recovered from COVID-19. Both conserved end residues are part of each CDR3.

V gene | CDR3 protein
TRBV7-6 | CASSLRAGDEQYF
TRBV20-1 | CSASGTTAREQFF
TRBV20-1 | CSAGGVWSEKLFF
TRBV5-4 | CASSLVTSGSNEQFF
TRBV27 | CASSLFMRSSMSQETQYF
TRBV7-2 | CASSFRTSGYNEQFF
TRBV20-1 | CSARNRDYGYTF
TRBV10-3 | CAISVRGMDTEAFF
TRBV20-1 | CSARAGLHEQYF
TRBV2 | CASSFGTPGIHEQYF
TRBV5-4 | CASSLGGGQYNEQFF
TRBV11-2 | CASSSSTSGGAETQYF
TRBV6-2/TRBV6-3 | CASRTGYRAPYGYTF